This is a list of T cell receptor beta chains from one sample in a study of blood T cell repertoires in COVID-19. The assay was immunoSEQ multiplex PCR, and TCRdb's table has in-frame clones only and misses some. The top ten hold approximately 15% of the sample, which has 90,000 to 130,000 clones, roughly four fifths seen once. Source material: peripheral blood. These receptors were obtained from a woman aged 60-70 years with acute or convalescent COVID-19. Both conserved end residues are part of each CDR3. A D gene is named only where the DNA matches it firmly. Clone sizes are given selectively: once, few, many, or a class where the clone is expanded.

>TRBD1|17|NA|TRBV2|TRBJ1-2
CASSEWGDLGQGDGYTF
TGTGCCAGCAGTGAATGGGGAGACTTGGGACAGGGTGACGGCTACACCTTC
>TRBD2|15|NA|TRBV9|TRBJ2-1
CASSVLAGGWDEQFF
TGTGCCAGCAGCGTACTAGCGGGGGGTTGGGATGAGCAGTTCTTC
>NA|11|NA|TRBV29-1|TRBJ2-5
CSAGQSVSRYF
TGCAGCGCCGGACAGTCAGTTTCCCGGTACTTC
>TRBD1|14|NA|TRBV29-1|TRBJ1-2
CSVLSRGYNYGYTF
TGCAGCGTTCTCTCCAGGGGGTATAACTATGGCTACACCTTC
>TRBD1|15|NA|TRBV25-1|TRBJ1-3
CASSDGGQGMDTIYF
TGTGCCAGCAGTGATGGGGGACAGGGGATGGACACCATATATTTT
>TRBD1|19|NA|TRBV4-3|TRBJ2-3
CASSQDGGQGPTGTDTQYF
TGCGCCAGCAGCCAAGATGGGGGACAGGGTCCTACGGGCACAGATACGCAGTATTTT
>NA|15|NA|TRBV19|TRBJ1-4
CASSNRKGGDEKLFF
TGTGCCAGTAGTAACAGGAAGGGAGGCGATGAAAAACTGTTTTTT
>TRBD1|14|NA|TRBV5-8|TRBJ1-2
CARQGTVDLYGYTF
TGTGCCAGGCAGGGGACAGTCGATCTCTATGGCTACACCTTC
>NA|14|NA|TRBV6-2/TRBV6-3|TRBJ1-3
CASSYLRAGNTIYF
TGTGCCAGCAGTTACCTGAGGGCTGGAAACACCATATATTTT
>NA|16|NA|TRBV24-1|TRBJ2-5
CATSDLGGGGQETQYF
TGTGCCACCAGTGATCTTGGGGGCGGGGGTCAAGAGACCCAGTACTTC
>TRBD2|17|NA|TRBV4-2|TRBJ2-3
CASSQEWRGAGGDTQYF
TGTGCCAGCAGCCAAGAGTGGCGGGGGGCCGGTGGAGATACGCAGTATTTT
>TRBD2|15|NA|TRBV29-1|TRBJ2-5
CSVDNGGGAGETQYF
TGCAGCGTTGATAACGGCGGGGGGGCCGGAGAGACCCAGTACTTC
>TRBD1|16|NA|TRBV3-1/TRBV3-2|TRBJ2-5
CASSQGTGSLSETQYF
TGTGCCAGCAGCCAAGGGACAGGCTCCCTGTCGGAGACCCAGTACTTC
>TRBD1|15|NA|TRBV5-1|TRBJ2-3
CASSLAGTGVNTQYF
TGCGCCAGCAGCTTGGCAGGGACAGGGGTAAATACGCAGTATTTT
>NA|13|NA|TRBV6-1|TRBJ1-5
CASSEGAPQPQHF
TGTGCCAGCAGTGAGGGGGCCCCGCAGCCCCAGCATTTT
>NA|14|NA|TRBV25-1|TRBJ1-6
CASKGEGYNSPLHF
TGTGCCAGCAAAGGGGAGGGCTATAATTCACCCCTCCACTTT
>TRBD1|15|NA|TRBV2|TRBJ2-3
CASNPGTGPTDTQYF
TGTGCCAGCAATCCCGGGACAGGCCCTACAGATACGCAGTATTTT
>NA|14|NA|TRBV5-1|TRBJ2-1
CASSLAHPDNEQFF
TGCGCCAGCAGCTTGGCCCACCCAGACAATGAGCAGTTCTTC
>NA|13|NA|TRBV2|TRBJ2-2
CASSGEVPGELFF
TGTGCCAGCAGTGGGGAGGTTCCCGGGGAGCTGTTTTTT
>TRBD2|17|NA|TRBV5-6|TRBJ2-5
CASSQAIGTSVLETQYF
TGTGCCAGCAGCCAAGCTATAGGGACTAGCGTATTAGAGACCCAGTACTTC
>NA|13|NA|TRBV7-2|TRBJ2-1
CASTLRAYNEQFF
TGTGCCAGCACCCTGAGGGCATACAATGAGCAGTTCTTC
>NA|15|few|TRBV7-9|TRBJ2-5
CASSLSLQGQETQYF
TGTGCCAGCAGCTTAAGTCTGCAGGGCCAAGAGACCCAGTACTTC
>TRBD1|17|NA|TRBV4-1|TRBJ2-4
CASSQDPTGGAKNIQYF
TGCGCCAGCAGCCAAGATCCTACAGGGGGGGCCAAAAACATTCAGTACTTC
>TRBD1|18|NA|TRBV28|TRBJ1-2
CASSLSGRVEGQGYGYTF
TGTGCCAGCAGTTTATCGGGGAGAGTCGAGGGACAGGGCTATGGCTACACCTTC
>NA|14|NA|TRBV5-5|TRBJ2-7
CASRPRAYPDEQYF
TGTGCCAGCAGGCCGCGGGCCTATCCGGACGAGCAGTACTTC
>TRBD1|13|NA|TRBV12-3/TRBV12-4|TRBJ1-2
CASSIRDRGIYTF
TGTGCCAGCAGTATACGGGACAGGGGAATCTACACCTTC
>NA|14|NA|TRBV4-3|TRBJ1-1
CASSQESLRTEAFF
TGCGCCAGCAGCCAAGAGAGCCTTCGGACTGAAGCTTTCTTT
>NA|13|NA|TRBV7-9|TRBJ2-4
CASSFRTVDIQYF
TGTGCCAGCAGCTTCCGGACTGTGGACATTCAGTACTTC
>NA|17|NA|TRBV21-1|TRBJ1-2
CATSTGTGIGAGHGYTF
TGTGCCACCAGTACCGGGACAGGGATAGGTGCTGGCCATGGCTACACCTTC
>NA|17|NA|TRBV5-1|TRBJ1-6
CASSPRPTDTYNSPLHF
TGCGCCAGCAGCCCGCGTCCTACGGACACCTATAATTCACCCCTCCACTTT
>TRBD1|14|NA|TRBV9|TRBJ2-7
CASSTGTGLAEQYF
TGTGCCAGCAGCACCGGGACAGGGTTGGCCGAGCAGTACTTC
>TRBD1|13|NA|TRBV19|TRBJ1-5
CASSKTGNEPQHF
TGTGCCAGTAGTAAGACAGGGAATGAGCCCCAGCATTTT
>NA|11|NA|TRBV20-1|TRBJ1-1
CSAREATEAFF
TGCAGTGCTAGAGAAGCCACTGAAGCTTTCTTT
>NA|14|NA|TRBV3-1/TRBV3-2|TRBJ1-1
CASSQGIQGTEAFF
TGTGCCAGCAGCCAAGGAATCCAGGGCACTGAAGCTTTCTTT
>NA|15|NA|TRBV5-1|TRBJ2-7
CASSLVYSIDLEQYF
TGCGCCAGCAGCTTGGTCTACTCCATAGACTTAGAGCAGTACTTC
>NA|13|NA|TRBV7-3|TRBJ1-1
CASSLRQGTEAFF
TGTGCCAGCAGCTTACGCCAGGGGACTGAAGCTTTCTTT